The sequence of this T cell receptor beta chain was determined in a study of CD4 T cell repertoires in COVID-19. Notes on the study in general: In SARS-CoV and/or HKU1 spike cultures, between roughly 7 and 25% of SARS-CoV-2 clonotypes reappeared. Two or all three memory subsets shared several highly expanded SARS-CoV-2-reactive clonotypes.

Sequencing was performed with immunoSEQ multiplex PCR; in TCRdb, only in-frame clones are kept and a portion is missing. This sample has about 75,000 clones, with around four fifths found just once. With regard to this clone: Its antigen is currently unknown.

In germline, CDR1 is GTSNPN, CDR2 SVGIG (reference sequence). The J segment lost 5 bases and the V segment lost 5 bases, leaving 4 bases of the junction unmatched. CDR3 size: 12 residues. Donors had recovered from mild-to-severe COVID-19. These memory T cells were uncultured and sequenced directly after ex vivo isolation. This TCR came from a human donor who had COVID-19. The sequenced sample was CD4+ T cells from peripheral blood, obtained after recovery from COVID-19. The chain uses TRBV30 and TRBJ2-7, with 9 bases identical to TRBD1. Here the CDR3 reads CAWGQGSNEQYF. The CDR3 nucleotides read TGTGCCTGGGGACAGGGGAGTAACGAGCAGTACTTC.